Each of the 8 T cell receptor beta chains below was sequenced from the same sample in a study of shared clonotypes between healthy human individuals. Clones were read by immunoSEQ multiplex PCR, and TCRdb kept only the in-frame ones, dropping some. The table shows 450,000 to 650,000 clones, with roughly 79% occurring only once. Material for sequencing was PBMCs. The receptors come from a woman aged 40 to 49 in good health. Some clones in this sample may be carry-over from other donors' samples.

V gene TRBV7-9 combines with J gene TRBJ2-7; 12 bases fit TRBD2. The germline gives CDR1 SEHNR, CDR2 FQNEAQ (reference sequence). CDR3 length: 16 amino acids. The J segment lost 0 bases and the V segment lost 4 bases, leaving 4 bases of the junction unmatched. DNA for the CDR3: TGTGCCAGCAGCTCCCTAGCGGGAGGGGGCTCCTACGAGCAGTACTTC. Amino acid sequence: CASSSLAGGGSYEQYF.

This clone occurred once. Other nucleotide sequences in the sample specify the same CDR3. The genes are TRBV18 and TRBJ1-3; no definite D call. The CDR3 is made up of 14 amino acids. Germline V CDR1 and CDR2: KGHSH, LQKENI. Trimming cost V 3 bases and J 3 bases, with 9 bases left between them. CDR3 nucleotides: TGTGCCAGCTCACCCTCCGGAGGTGGAAACACCATATATTTT. Translation: CASSPSGGGNTIYF.

CDR3 DNA sequence: TGTGCCAGCAGCCCGAGGACTAGCGGGGCCTACGAGCAGTACTTC. Encoded protein: CASSPRTSGAYEQYF. This chain connects TRBV7-8 to TRBJ2-7; 12 positions agree with TRBD2. Trimming at V came to 5 bases and at J to 2 bases, leaving 4 bases not matched to a gene. Germline CDR1 SGHVS, CDR2 FQNEAQ. The CDR3 totals 15 residues. Full variable domain (outside the CDR3, taken from reference TRBV7-8 and TRBJ2-7): GAGVSQSPRYKVAKRGQDVALRCDPISGHVSLFWYQQALGQGPEFLTYFQNEAQLDKSGLPSDRFFAERPEGSVSTLKIQRTQQEDSAVYLCASSPRTSGAYEQYFGPGTRLTVT.

The J gene is TRBJ2-5, the V gene TRBV15, with D perhaps matching TRBD2 (6 bases). CDR3 size: 17 residues. Germline V gene sequence: CDR1 LNHNV, CDR2 YYDKDF (reference sequence). Trimming removed 2 bases from V and 4 bases from J, with 20 bases in between. The DNA for the CDR3 is TGTGCCACCAGCAGATCTAAGAGCGAGGAGGAGGGAGAGACCCAGTACTTC. This translates into CATSRSKSEEEGETQYF.

This clone has only one observation. The V call is TRBV11-2, the J call TRBJ2-3; D call uncertain. V was cut by 1 base and J by 5 bases, with 4 bases left in between. The CDR3 totals 12 residues. The germline V gene has CDR1 SGHAT and CDR2 FQNNGV. The CDR3: CASSLVIDTQYF. Written as DNA, the CDR3 is TGTGCCAGCAGCTTAGTGATAGATACGCAGTATTTT.

This sequence joins TRBV7-8 and TRBJ2-7, with a tentative D call TRBD2 (6 bases). CDR3 length equals 13 residues. The V gene lost 5 bases and the J gene lost 3 bases, with 11 bases spanning the gap. CDR1 and CDR2 from the germline V gene are SGHVS and FQNEAQ. In DNA, the CDR3 is TGTGCCAGCAGCCTTGTGGGGGGCTACGAGCAGTACTTC. It codes for CASSLVGGYEQYF.

CDR3 DNA: TGTGCCAGCAGCTTAGACCAGGGAGACTATGGCTACACCTTC. It encodes CASSLDQGDYGYTF. J is TRBJ1-2 and V is TRBV5-4; D is possibly TRBD1 (5 bases). The CDR3 contains 14 residues. V lost 2 bases to trimming and J lost 3 bases, with 11 bases between them. CDR1 and CDR2 (germline): SGHNT, YYREEE (reference sequence).

The rearrangement links TRBV5-1 to TRBJ2-7; D may be TRBD2 (5 bases). CDR3 length: 17 amino acids. The V gene's germline CDR1 is SGHRS and CDR2 YFSETQ. V shed 7 bases and J shed 7 bases, with 30 bases lying between them. The CDR3, as DNA: TGCGCCAGCTCCAGTCGCGAGCCGGGGAACAGTAGAAAAGAGCAGTACTTC. Encoded protein: CASSSREPGNSRKEQYF.